These T cell receptor beta chains were read from a single sample in a study of T cell responses to AZD1222 COVID-19 vaccine. Using immunoSEQ multiplex PCR, the repertoire was profiled, and TCRdb retains in-frame clones only, with some absent. This table holds fewer than 200,000 clones, around 85% found once. This specimen consisted of peripheral blood, obtained 28 days after the second AZD1222 dose. All receptors derive from an adult who received the AZD1222 COVID-19 vaccine. Both conserved end residues are part of each CDR3. A D gene is named only where the DNA matches it firmly. Only part of the rows carry a size: once, few, many, or a class if the clone is expanded.

V gene	D gene	clone size	J gene	CDR3 length	CDR3 DNA	CDR3 protein
TRBV18	NA	NA	TRBJ1-2	13	TGTGCCAGCTCAGTTCAGGGGAGCTATGGCTACACCTTC	CASSVQGSYGYTF
TRBV7-9	NA	NA	TRBJ2-7	14	TGTGCCAGCAGCTTATCCTCCCCAGGGTACGAGCAGTACTTC	CASSLSSPGYEQYF
TRBV13	NA	NA	TRBJ1-2	16	TGTGCCAGCAGCCGTATGTACAGCGACGGGGCCTATGGCTACACCTTC	CASSRMYSDGAYGYTF
TRBV5-1	NA	NA	TRBJ2-7	15	TGCGCCAGCAGCTTGGGACCCCGGCCCACCTACGAGCAGTACTTC	CASSLGPRPTYEQYF
TRBV5-1	NA	NA	TRBJ1-1	15	TGCGCCAGCACTCAAACCGGGGACGTGAACACTGAAGCTTTCTTT	CASTQTGDVNTEAFF
TRBV3-1/TRBV3-2	NA	NA	TRBJ2-3	14	TGTGCCAGCAGACTATCGGGGGTCACAGATACGCAGTATTTT	CASRLSGVTDTQYF
TRBV5-1	TRBD1	NA	TRBJ2-7	19	TGCGCCAGCAGCGGATGGACAGGGGGCGAATTAGGTGTGTCCTACGAGCAGTACTTC	CASSGWTGGELGVSYEQYF
TRBV5-4	NA	NA	TRBJ2-1	16	TGTGCCAGCAGCCCGGCCGAGGGGGGGTCCTACAATGAGCAGTTCTTC	CASSPAEGGSYNEQFF
TRBV2	NA	once	TRBJ1-2	13	TGTGCCAGCAGTCTTAAAGCTAACTATGGCTACACCTTC	CASSLKANYGYTF
TRBV7-7	NA	NA	TRBJ2-3	15	TGTGCCAGCAGCCCAGAAGGGTTCAGCACAGATACGCAGTATTTT	CASSPEGFSTDTQYF
TRBV7-2	NA	NA	TRBJ1-4	16	TGTGCCAGCAGCTTAGGAGGACAGACAAGCAATGAAAAACTGTTTTTT	CASSLGGQTSNEKLFF